This T cell receptor beta chain emerged from a study of blood T cell repertoires in COVID-19. Turning to the study itself: The United States, Italy and Spain provided the acute and convalescent COVID-19 samples.

In the original workflow: Reference gene primer amplification gave nucleated cell count estimates. Libraries were prepared by immunoSEQ multiplex PCR; TCRdb keeps only in-frame clonotypes and omits some of them. V and J calls and clone size come straight from that table; D and trimming were deduced from the DNA. This repertoire shows approximately 11,000 clones, around nine tenths found once; its top ten account for around a quarter. Germline V gene sequence: CDR1 SGHRS, CDR2 YFSETQ. Trimming took 4 bases from V and 8 from J; bases not matched to a gene: 14. The CDR3 runs 16 residues. This receptor was taken from a man aged 25 to 40 with active or convalescent COVID-19. This chain uses TRBV5-1 with TRBJ2-1, with TRBD1 matching over 8 bases. Material: peripheral blood. The CDR3 loop is CASSADQTGGGDEQFF. CDR3 DNA: TGCGCCAGCAGCGCGGACCAAACAGGGGGAGGAGATGAGCAGTTCTTC. Drawing the rest from reference TRBV5-1 and TRBJ2-1, the complete variable domain is KAGVTQTPRYLIKTRGQQVTLSCSPISGHRSVSWYQQTPGQGLQFLFEYFSETQRNKGNFPGRFSGRQFSNSRSEMNVSTLELGDSALYLCASSADQTGGGDEQFFGPGTRLTVL.